These 25 T cell receptor beta chains came from one sample sequenced in a study of technical replicates of blood from a handful of donors (dated by TCRdb to about 2017). Libraries were built with the immunoSEQ multiplex PCR assay. Not all clones reach the TCRdb copy of this immuneACCESS table, which keeps in-frame sequences only. Checked studies attribute under half of the gap to unresolved V genes and leave the rest unexplained. The sample table contains 100,000 or so clones; only one count was recorded for 95% to 97% of them. 0.35% to 0.45% of the sample belongs to the ten largest clones. The sequenced sample consisted of T cells isolated from PBMCs. These receptors were collected from a human donor in good health.

The chain links TRBV4-2 to TRBJ2-2; D gene ambiguous. V lost 1 base and J lost 4, with 13 bases in between. Germline V gene sequence: CDR1 LGHNA, CDR2 YNFKEQ. This CDR3 is built from 16 residues. Here the CDR3 reads CASSQVVQLFTGELFF. CDR3 DNA: TGTGCCAGCAGCCAAGTCGTACAGCTATTCACCGGGGAGCTGTTTTTT.

V and J are TRBV2 and TRBJ2-1; TRBD1 is a possible D gene (5 bases). This CDR3 is built from 12 residues. V was shortened by 3 bases and J by 8 bases, with 8 bases between the two germline ends. Germline V CDR1 and CDR2: SNHLY, FYNNEI. As DNA, the CDR3 is TGTGCCAGCAGTGACAGGGCCCATGAGCAGTTCTTC. Translation: CASSDRAHEQFF.

J is TRBJ2-4 and V is TRBV6-5; 7 bases agree with TRBD2. The CDR3 extends over 14 amino acids. J was trimmed by 0 bases and V by 8 bases; bases with no gene match: 4. Germline-derived CDR1 and CDR2 are MNHEY and SVGAGI. Here the CDR3 reads CASSAGIAKNIQYF. The CDR3 DNA sequence: TGTGCCAGCTCAGCGGGAATAGCCAAAAACATTCAGTACTTC.

This clone was counted a single time. Different DNA sequences within this sample yield the same CDR3. The CDR3 DNA reads as TGTGCCAGCAGTTACTCGGCAGGCTTTGAGCAGTTCTTC. This codes for CASSYSAGFEQFF. V is TRBV6-5 and J is TRBJ2-1; D not certain. The CDR3 extends over 13 amino acids. Trimming left V 0 bases short and J 9 bases short, with 9 bases between. CDR1 is MNHEY, CDR2 SVGAGI, per germline.

The chain carries TRBV19 and TRBJ1-2, with D uncertain. Per the germline V gene, CDR1 is LNHDA and CDR2 is SQIVND (reference sequence). The V end was cut by 1 base, the J end by 6 bases, with 9 bases between. CDR3 length: 13 residues. CDR3 amino acids: CASSIVTADGYTF. The DNA of the CDR3 is TGTGCCAGTAGTATAGTAACAGCAGATGGCTACACCTTC.

The chain combines TRBV7-7 with TRBJ2-5, with D possibly TRBD1 on 6 matching bases. Germline assignment: CDR1 SSHAT and CDR2 FNYEAQ (reference sequence). The CDR3 is 13 residues long. V lost 6 bases, J lost 2 bases, and 10 bases lay in between. CDR3 in DNA: TGTGCCAGCAGTTCCCAGGGGCAAGAGACCCAGTACTTC. As protein: CASSSQGQETQYF.

The CDR3 here is CASSWRDGNTEAFF. The CDR3 nucleotides are TGCGCCAGCAGCTGGAGGGACGGGAACACTGAAGCTTTCTTT. The gene calls are TRBV5-1 and TRBJ1-1; perhaps TRBD1 as D (5 bases). V shed 3 bases and J shed 1 base, with 10 bases lying between them. The CDR3 consists of 14 residues. Germline CDR1 SGHRS, CDR2 YFSETQ.

The chain couples TRBV6-1 to TRBJ1-4; D may be TRBD1 (6 bases). In germline, CDR1 is MNHNS, CDR2 SASEGT. The CDR3 contains 16 residues. V lost 3 bases, J lost 3 bases, and 14 bases lay in between. In nucleotides, the CDR3 is TGTGCCAGCAGTGAGGGGATGGGGGCCCCTAATGAAAAACTGTTTTTT. Translated: CASSEGMGAPNEKLFF.

As DNA, the CDR3 is TGTGCCAGCAGCTTGGCAGGGCCTGGCTACACCTTC. This codes for CASSLAGPGYTF. The genes are TRBV5-6 and TRBJ1-2, with a weak D call TRBD1 (5 bases). CDR1 is SGHDT and CDR2 is YYEEEE in the germline V gene. This CDR3 is built from 12 residues. V dropped 0 bases and J dropped 7 bases, with 7 bases sitting between them.

The sample holds one count of this clone. The V and J genes are TRBV29-1 and TRBJ1-1; D is unresolved. This CDR3 contains 13 residues. Deletions cut 3 bases from V and 3 bases from J, with 11 bases between. Per the germline V gene, CDR1 is SQVTM and CDR2 is ANQGSEA. CDR3 amino acids: CSVEEGGYTEAFF. In DNA, the CDR3 is TGCAGCGTTGAGGAAGGAGGTTACACTGAAGCTTTCTTT.

The V gene is TRBV9, the J gene TRBJ1-3; 7 bases are shared with TRBD1. With 3 bases clipped from V and 0 bases from J, the junction kept 15 bases outside the gene matches. Germline-derived CDR1 and CDR2 are SGDLS and YYNGEE. CDR3 length: 19 amino acids. DNA for the CDR3: TGTGCCAGCAGCGCCAGTAATGACAGGGACGGGTACTCTGGAAACACCATATATTTT. As protein: CASSASNDRDGYSGNTIYF.

This clone showed up just once. This chain links TRBV5-5 with TRBJ1-1; D remains unclear. The germline CDR1 and CDR2 sequences are SGHKS and YYEKEE (reference sequence). The CDR3 sequence is 15 residues long. V was pared by 0 bases and J by 1 base, with 10 bases between. The CDR3: CASSLVWAGNTEAFF. In DNA form, the CDR3 reads TGTGCCAGCAGCTTGGTTTGGGCAGGGAACACTGAAGCTTTCTTT.

The V gene is TRBV9, the J gene TRBJ2-1, with D possibly being TRBD2 (5 bases). This CDR3 has 15 residues. V lost 4 bases and J lost 6, with 17 bases in between. Germline loops: CDR1 SGDLS, CDR2 YYNGEE. The CDR3 DNA reads TGTGCCAGCAGCCCGGGATTAACTTACACCAATGAGCAGTTCTTC. Translating it yields CASSPGLTYTNEQFF. Together with reference TRBV9 and TRBJ2-1, the CDR3 gives the full variable domain: DSGVTQTPKHLITATGQRVTLRCSPRSGDLSVYWYQQSLDQGLQFLIQYYNGEERAKGNILERFSAQQFPDLHSELNLSSLELGDSALYFCASSPGLTYTNEQFFGPGTRLTVL.

This clone was seen only once. The rearrangement uses TRBV9 and TRBJ2-1; D may be TRBD1 (6 bases). The germline V gene encodes CDR1 SGDLS and CDR2 YYNGEE. Trimming took off 4 bases at V and 3 bases at J, with 11 bases between the two ends. The CDR3 has 14 residues. CDR3 nucleotides: TGTGCCAGCAGCCCGCGACAGGTCTACAATGAGCAGTTCTTC. Encoded protein: CASSPRQVYNEQFF.

This chain links TRBV6-5 with TRBJ2-7; 7 nucleotides match TRBD2. V was clipped by 3 bases and J by 3 bases; unmatched bases: 8. This CDR3 region has 15 residues. Germline assignment: CDR1 MNHEY and CDR2 SVGAGI. CDR3 protein: CASSYIGGYNYEQYF. DNA of the CDR3: TGTGCCAGCAGTTATATCGGGGGGTATAACTACGAGCAGTACTTC.

The chain recombines TRBV4-3 with TRBJ2-5; D unclear. The CDR3 contains 15 residues. Between the trimmed V and J ends, which lost 0 bases and 0 bases, there was a span of 8 bases. Per the germline V gene, CDR1 is LGHNA and CDR2 is YSLEER. CDR3 nucleotides: TGCGCCAGCAGCCAAGATCTCTTTGACCAAGAGACCCAGTACTTC. Protein: CASSQDLFDQETQYF.

Worth noting for this clone: The junction shows a germline mismatch at one end, possibly a read error. The chain carries TRBV7-7 and TRBJ1-4; D is uncertain. There are 15 residues in the CDR3. CDR1 is SSHAT, CDR2 FNYEAQ, per germline (reference sequence). In DNA form, the CDR3 reads TGTGCTAGCAGCTTAGACGGAGGAGCTAATGAAAAACTGTTTTTT. Protein product: CASSLDGGANEKLFF.

The V and J genes are TRBV25-1 and TRBJ1-2; 10 positions agree with TRBD1. Germline CDR1 and CDR2: MGHDK and SYGVNS. The junction had 10 bases not matched to a gene; V was cut back by 8 bases and J by 4 bases. This CDR3 has 15 residues. CDR3: CASSQGTGDFYGYTF. The CDR3 DNA sequence: TGTGCCAGCTCCCAGGGGACAGGGGATTTCTATGGCTACACCTTC.

The CDR3 coding sequence is TGTGCCAGCAGCTTTTATTACAGGGATCATGGAAATGAAAAACTGTTTTTT. This codes for CASSFYYRDHGNEKLFF. V is TRBV11-3 and J is TRBJ1-4; the D gene is possibly TRBD1 (6 bases). From germline, CDR1 is SGHNT and CDR2 YENEEA. The CDR3 runs 17 residues. The V gene lost 3 bases and the J gene lost 5 bases, with 19 bases spanning the gap.

The V gene is TRBV25-1, the J gene TRBJ2-7, with TRBD1 identical over 9 bases. The CDR3 runs to 14 residues. Germline CDR1 and CDR2: MGHDK and SYGVNS. V gave up 6 bases and J gave up 5 bases; unmatched junction bases: 8. The CDR3 coding sequence is TGTGCCAGCAGCCGGGACAGGGCATCCCACGAGCAGTACTTC. Translation: CASSRDRASHEQYF.

V gene TRBV18 combines with J gene TRBJ2-5; 11 bases agree with TRBD2. The length of the CDR3 is 16 residues. In germline, CDR1 is KGHSH, CDR2 LQKENI. Losses at the gene ends were 1 base for V and 0 bases for J; bases not matched to a gene: 1. This CDR3 reads CASSPLAGGNQETQYF. The CDR3 region has the DNA TGTGCCAGCTCACCACTAGCGGGAGGGAACCAAGAGACCCAGTACTTC.

The rearrangement links TRBV9 to TRBJ1-2, with 8 bases aligning to TRBD1. This CDR3 is built from 11 residues. Germline CDR1 and CDR2: SGDLS and YYNGEE. J gave up 8 bases and V 5 bases, and 2 bases lay outside the gene matches. The CDR3 DNA follows: TGTGCCAGCAGGAGGACAGGGGGCTACACCTTC. Translated: CASRRTGGYTF.

The chain recombines TRBV11-3 with TRBJ2-7; 10 positions match TRBD1. CDR1 and CDR2 (germline): SGHNT, YENEEA. The CDR3 length is 15 residues. With 5 bases clipped from V and 5 bases from J, the junction kept 9 bases outside the gene matches. The CDR3 loop is CASSPTGTGDHEQYF. The CDR3 nucleotides read TGTGCCAGCAGCCCGACCGGGACAGGGGACCACGAGCAGTACTTC.

The chain recombines TRBV6-6 with TRBJ2-5; 8 bases are a match to TRBD1. J lost 1 base, V lost 2 bases, and 3 bases had no gene match. Germline assignment: CDR1 MNHNY and CDR2 SVGAGI (reference sequence). The CDR3 sequence is 15 residues long. In nucleotides, the CDR3 is TGTGCCAGCAGTTACGGACAGGGCTCCCAAGAGACCCAGTACTTC. This gives the protein CASSYGQGSQETQYF.

The chain employs TRBV2 and TRBJ1-2; tentatively, D is TRBD1 (6 bases). CDR3 length equals 13 residues. CDR1 is SNHLY, CDR2 FYNNEI, per germline. Between the trimmed V and J ends, which lost 8 bases and 2 bases, there was a span of 12 bases. This CDR3 is CASVQGGNYGYTF. CDR3 coding DNA: TGTGCCAGCGTACAGGGTGGGAACTATGGCTACACCTTC.